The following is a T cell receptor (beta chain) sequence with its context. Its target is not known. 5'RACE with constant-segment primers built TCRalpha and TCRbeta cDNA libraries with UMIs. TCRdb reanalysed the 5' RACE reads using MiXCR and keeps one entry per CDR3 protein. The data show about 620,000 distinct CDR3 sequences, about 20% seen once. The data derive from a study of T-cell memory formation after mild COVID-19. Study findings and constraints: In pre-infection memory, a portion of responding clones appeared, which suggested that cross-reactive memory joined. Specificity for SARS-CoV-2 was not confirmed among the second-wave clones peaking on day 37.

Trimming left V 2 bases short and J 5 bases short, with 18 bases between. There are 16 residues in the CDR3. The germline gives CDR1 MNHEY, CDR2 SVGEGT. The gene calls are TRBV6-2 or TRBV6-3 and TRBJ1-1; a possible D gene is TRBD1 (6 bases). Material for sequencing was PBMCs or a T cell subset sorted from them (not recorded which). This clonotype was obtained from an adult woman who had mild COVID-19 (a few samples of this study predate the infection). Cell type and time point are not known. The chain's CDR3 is CASSYAKEGGWTEAFF. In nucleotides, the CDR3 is TGTGCCAGCAGTTACGCCAAGGAAGGGGGTTGGACTGAAGCTTTCTTT.